This paragraph covers one T cell receptor (beta chain) sequence. The data were obtained in a study of blood T cell repertoires in COVID-19. Study as a whole: Italy, Spain and the United States were the sources of the convalescent and acute COVID-19 samples.

The assay was immunoSEQ multiplex PCR, and TCRdb's table has in-frame clones only and misses some. Among a few hundred thousand clones listed, 80% were seen once. The CDR3 length is 19 residues. Germline V gene lookup returns CDR1 PRHDT and CDR2 FYEKMQ (reference sequence). Trimming removed 3 bases from V and 1 base from J; junction bases left unmatched: 12. Sequencing was performed on peripheral blood. The chain carries TRBV13 and TRBJ1-4; TRBD1 agrees at 9 bases. The origin of this receptor is a human donor in a cohort sampled during active COVID-19. CDR3 region: CASSFGTGTFGITNEKLFF. As DNA, the CDR3 is TGTGCCAGCAGCTTCGGGACAGGGACCTTTGGAATAACTAATGAAAAACTGTTTTTT. Combining the CDR3 with reference TRBV13 and TRBJ1-4 gives the whole variable domain AAGVIQSPRHLIKEKRETATLKCYPIPRHDTVYWYQQGPGQDPQFLISFYEKMQSDKGSIPDRFSAQQFSDYHSELNMSSLELGDSALYFCASSFGTGTFGITNEKLFFGSGTQLSVL.